Here is one T cell receptor (beta chain) with its context. Its cognate antigen is unknown. This sequence may be a read error, since a much larger clone differs from it by one base. These data are taken from a study of blood T cells in healthy people across ages. Then a second PCR, running roughly 7 to 11 cycles, was carried out with a sample-barcoded 5' primer and a J-beta primer mix. One entry per CDR3 protein results from TCRdb running MiXCR on the 5' RACE reads. The sample holds about 290,000 distinct CDR3 sequences; 27% are singletons and the top ten take around 30%. Study-wide findings and caveats: Diversity was estimated from one million T cells, and these estimates were considered underestimates.

This clonotype originated in a woman in her 70s in good health. Sequenced sample: blood.

CDR3 region: CPPAEAYEQYF. The DNA of the CDR3 is TGCCCCCCCGCGGAGGCCTACGAGCAGTACTTC. The V gene is TRBV20-1, the J gene TRBJ2-7; possibly TRBD2 for D (5 bases). The germline V gene encodes CDR1 DFQATT and CDR2 SNEGSKA (reference sequence). The CDR3 covers 11 residues.